The source of this T cell receptor beta chain is a study of healthy donors' naive CD4 and CD8 T cells. Details on this clonotype: One junction end does not reproduce the germline sequence, and a read error may be involved.

Germline V gene lookup returns CDR1 MNHEY and CDR2 SVGEGT. The CDR3 extends over 11 amino acids. A linear amplification protocol produced the TCR libraries from about 0.45 ug of total RNA. TCRdb processed the reads anew with MiXCR; each CDR3 protein has one entry. This sample carries some 190,000 distinct CDR3 sequences, 65% to 75% of them seen once, and the ten largest clones take 2% to 2.5%. The sample comprised naive CD4+ and CD8+ T cells sorted from blood, pooled from several donors. The receptor's source is a pool of human donors in good health; the sample pools cells from several healthy donors. The chain is built from TRBV6-2 or TRBV6-3 and TRBJ2-7; D is unclear. The CDR3: CTSSNNYEQYF. The CDR3 DNA is TGTACCAGCAGCAATAACTACGAGCAGTACTTC.